A single sample gave rise to the 11 T cell receptor beta chains below, sequenced in a study of cytomegalovirus exposure and HLA in healthy donors. Vbeta (60) and Jbeta (13) primers were used in the PCR. The data were produced by immunoSEQ multiplex PCR, yet TCRdb's version contains in-frame clones alone and is incomplete. The sample holds 130,000 or so clones, around 67% seen once. The sequencing sample was made of PBMCs. These receptors were taken from a woman aged 40-49 years in good health and CMV-seropositive.

The J gene is TRBJ2-1, the V gene TRBV6-6, with TRBD1 as a possible D gene (5 bases). The germline gives CDR1 MNHNY, CDR2 SVGAGI (reference sequence). V lost 6 bases and J lost 8, with 14 bases in between. The CDR3 runs to 13 residues. The CDR3 sequence: CASRNGHWDEQFF. In DNA, the CDR3 is TGTGCCAGCAGGAACGGACACTGGGATGAGCAGTTCTTC.

The chain combines TRBV13 with TRBJ2-7; TRBD1 matches at 11 bases. Per the germline V gene, CDR1 is PRHDT and CDR2 is FYEKMQ (reference sequence). The CDR3 spans 15 residues. V was pared by 5 bases and J by 5 bases, with 8 bases of the junction left unmatched. DNA for the CDR3: TGTGCCAGCAGCCAAGGGACAGGGGGGTTCGACGAGCAGTACTTC. Protein product: CASSQGTGGFDEQYF.

This clone is a singleton in its sample. The gene calls are TRBV25-1 and TRBJ2-3; 11 bases are shared with TRBD2. With 4 bases clipped from V and 4 bases from J, the junction kept 4 bases outside the gene matches. In germline, CDR1 is MGHDK, CDR2 SYGVNS. CDR3 length: 15 residues. The CDR3 sequence is CASSVSGRASDTQYF. CDR3 coding DNA: TGTGCCAGCAGTGTTAGCGGGAGGGCCTCAGATACGCAGTATTTT. Drawing the rest from reference TRBV25-1 and TRBJ2-3, the complete variable domain is EADIYQTPRYLVIGTGKKITLECSQTMGHDKMYWYQQDPGMELHLIHYSYGVNSTEKGDLSSESTVSRIRTEHFPLTLESARPSHTSQYLCASSVSGRASDTQYFGPGTRLTVL.

This clone has only a few counts. The V call is TRBV2, the J call TRBJ2-7; 7 nucleotides align to TRBD2. This CDR3 is built from 13 residues. The trim removed 6 bases at V and 5 bases at J, leaving 7 bases unmatched. Germline CDR1 and CDR2: SNHLY and FYNNEI. DNA for the CDR3: TGTGCCAGCAGCTGGGGGGGACGTAACGAGCAGTACTTC. This gives the protein CASSWGGRNEQYF.

The chain employs TRBV19 and TRBJ1-5; TRBD1 matches at 7 bases. Unmatched junction bases numbered 11, after V lost 7 bases and J lost 2 bases. The germline gives CDR1 LNHDA, CDR2 SQIVND (reference sequence). CDR3 length: 16 residues. CDR3 protein: CASTTRTGGGNQPQHF. The CDR3 DNA reads TGTGCCAGTACCACGAGGACAGGAGGGGGCAATCAGCCCCAGCATTTT. The whole variable domain, remainder taken from reference TRBV19 and TRBJ1-5, is DGGITQSPKYLFRKEGQNVTLSCEQNLNHDAMYWYRQDPGQGLRLIYYSQIVNDFQKGDIAEGYSVSREKKESFPLTVTSAQKNPTAFYLCASTTRTGGGNQPQHFGDGTRLSIL.

This clone occurred a few times. This chain uses TRBV27 with TRBJ2-2; the D gene is possibly TRBD2 (6 bases). The CDR3 loop spans 15 amino acids. V shed 6 bases and J shed 5 bases, with 16 bases lying between them. The germline CDR1 and CDR2 sequences are MNHEY and SMNVEV (reference sequence). The CDR3 protein is CASSLGTLRTGELFF. The CDR3 DNA sequence: TGTGCCAGCAGCTTGGGGACTCTGAGGACCGGGGAGCTGTTTTTT.

This clone was observed once. The rearrangement uses TRBV20-1 and TRBJ1-2; D is ambiguous. The length of the CDR3 is 11 residues. Germline CDR1 reads DFQATT; CDR2 reads SNEGSKA (reference sequence). Deletions cut 6 bases from V and 6 bases from J, with 11 bases between. The CDR3 is CSATSGNGYTF. Written as DNA, the CDR3 is TGCAGTGCCACATCGGGAAATGGCTACACCTTC.

V gene TRBV15 combines with J gene TRBJ1-6; D not resolved. V was pared by 0 bases and J by 7 bases, with 7 bases between. The CDR3 runs 14 residues. The germline V gene has CDR1 LNHNV and CDR2 YYDKDF (reference sequence). CDR3 DNA: TGTGCCACCAGCAGAGATTCATCCAATTCACCCCTCCACTTT. Residues: CATSRDSSNSPLHF.

The gene calls are TRBV6-1 and TRBJ1-1; D unresolved. The CDR3 spans 14 residues. Trimming stripped 5 bases from V and 2 bases from J, with 12 bases between. Germline V gene data show CDR1 as MNHNS and CDR2 as SASEGT. The CDR3: CASSRGVPNTEAFF. The CDR3 region has the DNA TGTGCCAGCAGTCGCGGAGTACCTAACACTGAAGCTTTCTTT.

About this clone: One end of the junction does not line up with germline, which may come from a read error. This CDR3 reads CASRGDRDFAGCTF. The DNA for the CDR3 is TGTGCCAGCAGGGGGGACCGGGACTTTGCTGGCTGCACCTTC. The chain recombines TRBV27 with TRBJ1-2, with D maybe TRBD1 (5 bases). Germline V CDR1 and CDR2: MNHEY, SMNVEV (reference sequence). CDR3 length: 14 residues.

The chain joins TRBV6-6 to TRBJ2-1, with D perhaps matching TRBD2 (6 bases). Germline V lookup: CDR1 MNHNY, CDR2 SVGAGI (reference sequence). Deletions cut 0 bases from V and 8 bases from J, with 17 bases between. The CDR3 length is 16 residues. The CDR3 region is CASSYSAGSLGDEQFF. DNA for the CDR3: TGTGCCAGCAGTTACTCGGCGGGGTCCCTCGGCGATGAGCAGTTCTTC.